Listed below are T cell receptor beta chains from one sample, sequenced in a study of blood T cells in healthy people across ages. MiXCR, run by TCRdb on the 5' RACE reads, gives a single entry per CDR3 protein. The sample has about 620,000 distinct CDR3 sequences; around 21% are singletons. Source material: blood. The receptors here all came from a man in his 70s in good health. The CDR3 runs from the conserved cysteine through the conserved F or W. D genes are given only for firm matches. Not every row has a clone size; where given, it reads once, few, many or a size class.

V gene	D gene	J gene	clone size	CDR3 protein	CDR3 DNA
TRBV2	NA	TRBJ2-2	NA	CASSDVTGNTGELFF	TGCGCCAGCAGTGATGTAACCGGGAACACCGGGGAGCTGTTTTTT
TRBV20-1	TRBD2	TRBJ2-3	NA	CSAPPGTSGRASSTDTQYF	TGCAGTGCTCCGCCCGGGACTAGCGGGAGGGCCTCTAGCACAGATACGCAGTATTTT
TRBV7-9	NA	TRBJ2-1	NA	CASSRWRDMGDNEQFF	TGTGCCAGCAGCCGCTGGCGTGACATGGGGGACAATGAGCAGTTCTTC
TRBV28	NA	TRBJ2-5	few	CASSSPVSQYF	TGTGCCAGCAGTTCCCCTGTGTCCCAGTACTTC
TRBV7-2	TRBD1	TRBJ2-5	many	CASSKTGYETQYF	TGTGCCAGCAGCAAGACAGGGTACGAGACCCAGTACTTC
TRBV30	TRBD1	TRBJ1-2	NA	CAWSVTSQGVDGYTF	TGTGCCTGGAGTGTAACGAGCCAGGGGGTGGATGGCTACACCTTC
TRBV12-3/TRBV12-4	NA	TRBJ1-1	few	CASSLALGLAAAFF	TGTGCCAGCAGTTTAGCGCTTGGGTTGGCAGCGGCTTTCTTT
TRBV2	TRBD1	TRBJ2-7	few	CAGGQSYEQYF	TGTGCCGGGGGACAGTCCTACGAGCAGTACTTC
TRBV2	TRBD2	TRBJ2-2	few	CASSRLAGATGELFF	TGTGCCAGCAGTCGACTAGCGGGGGCCACCGGGGAGCTGTTTTTT
TRBV20-1	TRBD2	TRBJ2-5	few	CSARVGGSAETQYF	TGCAGTGCTAGAGTCGGCGGGAGCGCAGAGACCCAGTACTTC
TRBV5-1	NA	TRBJ2-7	NA	CASSPWAGINYEQYF	TGCGCCAGCAGCCCCTGGGCCGGGATCAACTACGAGCAGTACTTC
TRBV28	NA	TRBJ2-1	few	CASSFGGATNEQFF	TGTGCCAGCTCTTTCGGGGGAGCAACAAATGAGCAGTTCTTC
TRBV20-1	NA	TRBJ2-1	NA	CSARGRYNEQFF	TGCAGTGCTAGAGGCAGATACAATGAGCAGTTCTTC
TRBV27	TRBD1	TRBJ2-1	many	CASSTGTGGNEQFF	TGTGCCAGCAGCACCGGGACAGGGGGGAATGAGCAGTTCTTC
TRBV11-2	NA	TRBJ1-2	few	CASSLTLGEGYGYTF	TGTGCCAGCAGCTTAACCTTGGGGGAAGGCTATGGCTACACCTTC
TRBV6-5	NA	TRBJ2-5	many	CASSNQETQYF	TGTGCCAGCAGTAACCAAGAGACCCAGTACTTC
TRBV12-3/TRBV12-4	NA	TRBJ2-1	few	CASSPDGINEQFF	TGTGCCAGCAGTCCGGACGGAATCAATGAGCAGTTCTTC
TRBV20-1	TRBD2	TRBJ2-5	many	CSARRDTSGSTETQYF	TGCAGTGCCCGGAGGGACACTAGCGGGAGTACCGAGACCCAGTACTTC
TRBV6-6	NA	TRBJ2-3	NA	CASSSVGTDTQYF	TGTGCCAGCAGTTCTGTTGGAACAGATACGCAGTATTTT
TRBV19	NA	TRBJ1-5	few	CASRSVTVYNQPQHF	TGTGCCAGTAGGAGTGTGACAGTCTACAATCAGCCCCAGCATTTT
TRBV28	NA	TRBJ2-5	NA	CASSFGGEKTQYF	TGTGCCAGCAGTTTTGGTGGCGAGAAGACCCAGTACTTC
TRBV7-9	TRBD2	TRBJ2-3	NA	CASSPLAGDLKHF	TGTGCCAGCAGCCCCCTGGCGGGGGATCTTAAGCATTTT
TRBV24-1	NA	TRBJ2-7	NA	CATSDLQLGQTYEQYF	TGTGCCACCAGTGATTTGCAACTAGGACAAACTTACGAGCAGTACTTC
TRBV5-6	NA	TRBJ2-2	few	CASSLEGRAAGELFF	TGTGCCAGCAGCTTGGAGGGCAGAGCGGCCGGGGAGCTGTTTTTT
TRBV7-2	NA	TRBJ2-5	NA	CASRNPLALETQYF	TGTGCCAGCAGAAACCCGCTTGCGTTAGAGACCCAGTACTTC
TRBV20-1	TRBD1	TRBJ2-5	few	CSARDGTGVGETQYF	TGCAGTGCTAGAGATGGGACAGGGGTTGGGGAGACCCAGTACTTC
TRBV3-1	NA	TRBJ2-5	NA	CASSQEGAETQYF	TGTGCCAGCAGCCAAGAGGGGGCAGAGACCCAGTACTTC
TRBV20-1	NA	TRBJ2-1	NA	CSGVRSSYSEQFF	TGCAGTGGGGTCAGAAGCTCCTACAGTGAGCAGTTCTTC
TRBV20-1	NA	TRBJ2-5	few	CSARGSPLETQYF	TGCAGTGCTAGAGGGAGTCCGCTAGAGACCCAGTACTTC
TRBV11-3	NA	TRBJ2-1	few	CASSETGTSYNEQFF	TGTGCCAGCAGCGAAACAGGGACCTCCTACAATGAGCAGTTCTTC
TRBV28	NA	TRBJ1-1	many	CASSFVGGRIVLNTEAFF	TGTGCCAGCAGTTTCGTCGGGGGACGAATCGTCCTTAACACTGAAGCTTTCTTT
TRBV28	NA	TRBJ2-1	few	CASSLGTTYEQFF	TGTGCCAGCAGTTTGGGAACCACCTATGAGCAGTTCTTC
TRBV9	TRBD1	TRBJ2-3	few	CASSVEGDRGTDTQYF	TGTGCCAGCAGCGTAGAAGGGGACAGAGGCACAGATACGCAGTATTTT
TRBV4-1	TRBD2	TRBJ2-5	NA	CASSQEPGRVTQYF	TGCGCCAGCAGCCAAGAGCCAGGGAGGGTGACCCAGTACTTC
TRBV20-1	NA	TRBJ2-3	few	CSAAGGGGGTDTQYF	TGCAGTGCCGCAGGGGGAGGGGGCGGCACAGATACGCAGTATTTT
TRBV7-3	NA	TRBJ2-5	many	CASSLTAGSAETQYF	TGTGCCAGCAGCTTAACAGCAGGGTCGGCAGAGACCCAGTACTTC
TRBV28	TRBD1	TRBJ2-3	NA	CASSLDRVVTDTQYF	TGTGCCAGCAGTTTAGACAGGGTTGTGACAGATACGCAGTATTTT
TRBV12-3/TRBV12-4	TRBD1	TRBJ1-6	NA	CASTWDRAGNSPLHF	TGTGCCAGCACCTGGGACAGGGCAGGGAATTCACCCCTCCACTTT
TRBV12-3/TRBV12-4	NA	TRBJ1-5	few	CASTLAGRPQHF	TGTGCCAGCACTCTAGCCGGGCGGCCCCAGCATTTT
TRBV7-2	TRBD2	TRBJ2-3	NA	CASSVSGRKSTDTQYF	TGTGCCAGCAGCGTTAGCGGGAGGAAGAGCACAGATACGCAGTATTTT
TRBV7-9	NA	TRBJ2-2	NA	CASSKLDSVQLDTGELFF	TGTGCCAGCAGCAAATTAGATAGCGTCCAACTTGACACCGGGGAGCTGTTTTTT
TRBV29-1	NA	TRBJ1-5	NA	CSVGISNQPQHF	TGCAGCGTGGGGATAAGCAATCAGCCCCAGCATTTT
TRBV2	TRBD2	TRBJ2-7	NA	CASQLAGGDEQYF	TGTGCCAGCCAACTAGCGGGAGGTGACGAGCAGTACTTC
TRBV5-4	TRBD2	TRBJ2-1	NA	CASSPPELALHNEQFF	TGTGCCAGCAGCCCCCCCGAACTAGCGCTTCACAATGAGCAGTTCTTC
TRBV7-2	NA	TRBJ2-5	NA	CASTRGMFGQETQYF	TGTGCCAGCACCCGAGGGATGTTTGGGCAAGAGACCCAGTACTTC
TRBV29-1	TRBD1	TRBJ2-5	many	CSVLPTGVFSLSETQYF	TGCAGCGTTCTCCCGACAGGGGTGTTCTCCCTGTCCGAGACCCAGTACTTC
TRBV28	TRBD1	TRBJ2-5	few	CASSSRDRHQETQYF	TGTGCCAGCAGTTCTCGGGACAGGCACCAAGAGACCCAGTACTTC
TRBV20-1	TRBD2	TRBJ2-3	NA	CSNRLRGLAGDYSTDTQYF	TGCAGCAATAGACTGAGGGGACTAGCGGGGGACTATAGCACAGATACGCAGTATTTT
TRBV6-1	NA	TRBJ1-2	NA	CASSEDLAGNYGYTF	TGTGCCAGCAGTGAAGACTTAGCGGGGAACTATGGCTACACCTTC
TRBV28	NA	TRBJ2-7	many	CASSFQAAPYEQYF	TGTGCCAGCAGTTTCCAGGCCGCCCCCTACGAGCAGTACTTC
TRBV2	NA	TRBJ2-5	NA	CASLPRAQETQYF	TGTGCCAGCTTACCCCGGGCCCAAGAGACCCAGTACTTC
TRBV6-6	NA	TRBJ2-7	few	CASSSGTRFYEQYF	TGTGCCAGCAGCTCCGGGACACGATTTTACGAGCAGTACTTC
TRBV6-1	NA	TRBJ2-1	few	CASSEREFGGYNEQFF	TGTGCCAGCAGTGAACGGGAGTTTGGGGGTTACAATGAGCAGTTCTTC
TRBV29-1	NA	TRBJ1-2	NA	CSVTEGYTF	TGCAGCGTTACTGAAGGCTACACCTTC
TRBV20-1	NA	TRBJ1-2	NA	CSARGDIPRGGYTF	TGCAGTGCTAGAGGGGACATCCCTAGAGGTGGCTACACCTTC
TRBV12-3/TRBV12-4	NA	TRBJ2-7	NA	CASSRFSYEQYF	TGTGCCAGCAGCCGGTTCTCCTACGAGCAGTACTTC
TRBV4-1	TRBD1	TRBJ2-1	few	CASSRGQGASNEQFF	TGCGCCAGCAGCCGCGGACAGGGCGCCTCTAATGAGCAGTTCTTC